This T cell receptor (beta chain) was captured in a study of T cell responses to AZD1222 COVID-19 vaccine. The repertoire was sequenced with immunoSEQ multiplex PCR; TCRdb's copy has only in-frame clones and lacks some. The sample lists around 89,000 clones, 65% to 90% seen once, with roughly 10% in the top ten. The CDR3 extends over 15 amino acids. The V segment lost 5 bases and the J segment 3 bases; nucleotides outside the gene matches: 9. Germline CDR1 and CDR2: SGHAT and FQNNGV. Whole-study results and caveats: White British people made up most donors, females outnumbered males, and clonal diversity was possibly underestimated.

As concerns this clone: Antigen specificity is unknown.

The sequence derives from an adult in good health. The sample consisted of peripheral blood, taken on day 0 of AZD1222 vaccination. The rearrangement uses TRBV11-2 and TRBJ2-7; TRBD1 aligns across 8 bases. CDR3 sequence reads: CASSPSAGGVYEQYF. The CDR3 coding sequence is TGTGCCAGCAGCCCCTCGGCAGGGGGCGTCTACGAGCAGTACTTC.